Below, one TCR beta chain is given with its context. Sequencing used immunoSEQ multiplex PCR; TCRdb keeps in-frame clones, though not all of them. The sample carries some 20,000 clones, 85% to 95% recorded once. This record belongs to a study of blood T cell repertoires in COVID-19. The wider study: Acute-phase and convalescent COVID-19 samples originated in the United States, Italy and Spain. In each case, the material was cDNA or gDNA derived from T cells, B-cell-depleted T cells, or PBMCs.

Germline CDR1 MNHEY, CDR2 SMNVEV (reference sequence). Trimming took 8 bases from V and 2 from J; bases not matched to a gene: 12. The CDR3 extends over 15 amino acids. The TCR comes from a human donor in a cohort sampled during active COVID-19. This chain joins TRBV27 and TRBJ2-7, with 7 bases that match TRBD1. Sequenced sample: peripheral blood. The CDR3 DNA follows: TGTGCCAGCGCCTCGACAGGGCTTATGGCCTACGAGCAGTACTTC. Its translation: CASASTGLMAYEQYF.